This section outlines one TCR beta chain sequence together with its context. As yet, its antigen is unknown. The naive CD8 fraction comprised CD45RO-negative cells positively selected for CCR7 and excluded terminally differentiated effector memory CD45RA+ cells. The data are from a study of shared clonotypes between healthy human individuals. The junction had 6 bases not matched to a gene; V was cut back by 4 bases and J by 3 bases. The germline CDR1 and CDR2 sequences are SEHNR and FQNEAQ (reference sequence). This CDR3 contains 15 residues. Clones were sequenced by immunoSEQ multiplex PCR, and TCRdb holds only the in-frame ones, with some missing. The sample has about 2 million clones, about 95% seen once; the top ten hold roughly 1%. Study-wide findings and caveats: With several donors compared, approximately 5.5% of naive CD4 clonotypes were shared.

The source of this sequence is a man younger than 35 in good health. The specimen sequenced was naive CD8+ T cells sorted from blood. The chain recombines TRBV7-9 with TRBJ1-2; 9 nucleotides agree with TRBD1. The CDR3 loop is CASSSPQGADYGYTF. Here the CDR3 DNA reads TGTGCCAGCAGCTCCCCACAGGGGGCCGACTATGGCTACACCTTC.